This TCR beta chain was found in a study of blood T cell repertoires in COVID-19. Original processing methods: Cell counts per sample came from amplifying reference gene primers. Libraries were prepared by immunoSEQ multiplex PCR; TCRdb keeps only in-frame clonotypes and omits some of them. That table is the source of V, J and clone size, and D and trimming were worked out from the DNA. The data hold over 75,000 clones, with 83% observed a single time. The CDR3 is made up of 13 amino acids. Losses at the gene ends were 5 bases for V and 6 bases for J; bases not matched to a gene: 2. Germline V gene data show CDR1 as LNHDA and CDR2 as SQIVND (reference sequence).

The receptor was isolated from a human donor in a cohort sampled during active COVID-19. Sequencing was performed on peripheral blood. The chain recombines TRBV19 with TRBJ1-4, with 8 nucleotides matching TRBD1. For the CDR3, the DNA is TGTGCCAGTAGTCCGGGACAGGATGAAAAACTGTTTTTT. It translates to CASSPGQDEKLFF. Together with reference TRBV19 and TRBJ1-4, the CDR3 gives the full variable domain: DGGITQSPKYLFRKEGQNVTLSCEQNLNHDAMYWYRQDPGQGLRLIYYSQIVNDFQKGDIAEGYSVSREKKESFPLTVTSAQKNPTAFYLCASSPGQDEKLFFGSGTQLSVL.